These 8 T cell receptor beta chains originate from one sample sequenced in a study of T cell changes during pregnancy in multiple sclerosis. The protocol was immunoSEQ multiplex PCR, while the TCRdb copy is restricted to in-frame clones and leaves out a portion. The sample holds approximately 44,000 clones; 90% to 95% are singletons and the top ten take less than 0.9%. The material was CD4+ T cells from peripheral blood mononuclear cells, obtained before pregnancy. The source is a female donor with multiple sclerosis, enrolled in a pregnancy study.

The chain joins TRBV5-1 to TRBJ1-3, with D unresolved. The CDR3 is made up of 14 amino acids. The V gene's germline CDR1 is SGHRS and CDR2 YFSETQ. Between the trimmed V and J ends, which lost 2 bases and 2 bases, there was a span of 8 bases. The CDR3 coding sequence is TGCGCCAGCAGCTTAACCGGGACTGGAAACACCATATATTTT. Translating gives CASSLTGTGNTIYF.

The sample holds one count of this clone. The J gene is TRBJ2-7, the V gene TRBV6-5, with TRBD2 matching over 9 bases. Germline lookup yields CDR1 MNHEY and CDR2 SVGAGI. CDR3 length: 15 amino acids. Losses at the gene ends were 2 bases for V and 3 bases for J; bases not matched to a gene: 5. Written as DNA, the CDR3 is TGTGCCAGCAGTTACCGTAGCGGGGGTGTCTACGAGCAGTACTTC. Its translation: CASSYRSGGVYEQYF.

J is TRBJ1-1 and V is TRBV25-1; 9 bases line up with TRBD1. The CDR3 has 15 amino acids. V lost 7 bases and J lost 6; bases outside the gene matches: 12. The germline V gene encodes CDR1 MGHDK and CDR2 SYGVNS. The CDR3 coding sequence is TGTGCCAGCATTTCGGACAGGGGAACGGTCGCTGAAGCTTTCTTT. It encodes CASISDRGTVAEAFF.

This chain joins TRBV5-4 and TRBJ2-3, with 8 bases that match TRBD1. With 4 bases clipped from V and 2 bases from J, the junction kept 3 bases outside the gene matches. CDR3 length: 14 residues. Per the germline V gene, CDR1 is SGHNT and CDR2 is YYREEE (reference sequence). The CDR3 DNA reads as TGTGCCAGCAGCACGGACAGGGTCACAGATACGCAGTATTTT. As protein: CASSTDRVTDTQYF.

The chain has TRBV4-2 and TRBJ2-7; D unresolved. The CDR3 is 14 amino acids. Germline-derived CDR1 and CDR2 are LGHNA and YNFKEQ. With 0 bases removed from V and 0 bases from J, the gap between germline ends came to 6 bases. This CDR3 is CASSQELLSYEQYF. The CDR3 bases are TGTGCCAGCAGCCAAGAACTTCTCTCCTACGAGCAGTACTTC.

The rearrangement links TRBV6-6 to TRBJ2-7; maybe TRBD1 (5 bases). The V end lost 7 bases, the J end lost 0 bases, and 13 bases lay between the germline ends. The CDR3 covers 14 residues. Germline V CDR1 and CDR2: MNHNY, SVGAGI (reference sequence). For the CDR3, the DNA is TGTGCCAGCATGTCCCAGGGAAGCTCCTACGAGCAGTACTTC. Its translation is CASMSQGSSYEQYF.

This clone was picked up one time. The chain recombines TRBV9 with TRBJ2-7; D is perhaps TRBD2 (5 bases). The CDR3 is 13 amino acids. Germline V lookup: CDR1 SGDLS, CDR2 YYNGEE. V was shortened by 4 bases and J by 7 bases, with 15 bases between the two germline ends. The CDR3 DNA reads TGTGCCAGCAGCTTGACCGGGGAATTAGAGCAGTACTTC. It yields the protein CASSLTGELEQYF.

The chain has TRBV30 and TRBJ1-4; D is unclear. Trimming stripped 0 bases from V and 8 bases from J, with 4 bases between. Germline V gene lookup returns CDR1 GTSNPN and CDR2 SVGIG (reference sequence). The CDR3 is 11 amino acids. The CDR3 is CAWSVMEKLFF. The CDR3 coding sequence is TGTGCCTGGAGTGTTATGGAAAAACTGTTTTTT. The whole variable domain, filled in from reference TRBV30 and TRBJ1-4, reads SQTIHQWPATLVQPVGSPLSLECTVEGTSNPNLYWYRQAAGRGLQLLFYSVGIGQISSEVPQNLSASRPQDRQFILSSKKLLLSDSGFYLCAWSVMEKLFFGSGTQLSVL.